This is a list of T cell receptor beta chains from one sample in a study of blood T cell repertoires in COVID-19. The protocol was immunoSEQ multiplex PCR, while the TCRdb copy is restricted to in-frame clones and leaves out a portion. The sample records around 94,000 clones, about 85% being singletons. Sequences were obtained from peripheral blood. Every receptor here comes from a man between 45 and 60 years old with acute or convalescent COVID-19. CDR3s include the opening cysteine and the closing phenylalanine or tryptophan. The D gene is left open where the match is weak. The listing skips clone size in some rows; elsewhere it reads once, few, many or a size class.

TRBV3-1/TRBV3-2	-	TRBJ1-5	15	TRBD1	CASSLGQGANQPQHF	TGTGCCAGCAGCCTGGGACAGGGCGCAAATCAGCCCCAGCATTTT
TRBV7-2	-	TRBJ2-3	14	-	CASSWSSGTDTQYF	TGTGCCAGCAGTTGGAGCTCAGGCACAGATACGCAGTATTTT
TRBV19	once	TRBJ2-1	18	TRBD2	CASQRGLAGVGSPNEQFF	TGTGCCTCCCAGCGGGGACTAGCGGGAGTGGGGTCCCCCAATGAGCAGTTCTTC
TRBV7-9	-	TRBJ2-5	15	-	CASTGLGLGQETQYF	TGTGCCAGCACCGGACTGGGGTTGGGACAAGAGACCCAGTACTTC
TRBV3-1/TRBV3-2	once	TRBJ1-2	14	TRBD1	CASSQQDRGRGYTF	TGTGCCAGCAGCCAACAAGACAGGGGGCGCGGCTACACCTTC
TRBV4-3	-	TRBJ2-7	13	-	CASSQGTEYEQYF	TGCGCCAGCAGCCAGGGGACTGAATACGAGCAGTACTTC
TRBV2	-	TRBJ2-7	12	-	CASSPGLTEQYF	TGTGCCAGCAGTCCAGGACTAACCGAGCAGTACTTC
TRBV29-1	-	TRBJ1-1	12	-	CSVLDGRTEAFF	TGCAGCGTCCTGGACGGGAGGACTGAAGCTTTCTTT
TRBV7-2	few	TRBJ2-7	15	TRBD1	CASSLWAGGSYEQYF	TGTGCCAGCAGCTTATGGGCAGGGGGCTCCTACGAGCAGTACTTC
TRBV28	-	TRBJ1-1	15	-	CASSLLQAGDTEAFF	TGTGCCAGCAGTTTACTCCAGGCGGGGGACACTGAAGCTTTCTTT
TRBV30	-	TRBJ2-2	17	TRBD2	CACTVPRGLDSTGELFF	TGTGCCTGTACCGTCCCCCGGGGACTAGACAGCACCGGGGAGCTGTTTTTT
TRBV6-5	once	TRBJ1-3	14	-	CASGSTGYGNTIYF	TGTGCCAGCGGGTCAACAGGGTATGGAAACACCATATATTTT
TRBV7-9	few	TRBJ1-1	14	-	CASSPRGQNTEAFF	TGTGCCAGCAGCCCCAGGGGTCAGAACACTGAAGCTTTCTTT
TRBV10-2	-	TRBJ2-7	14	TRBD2	CASSIGTNNLEQYF	TGCGCCAGCAGCATAGGGACTAACAATCTCGAGCAGTACTTC
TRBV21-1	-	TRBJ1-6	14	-	CASNQSRRRSPLHF	TGTGCCAGCAACCAGTCCCGTCGGAGATCACCCCTCCACTTT
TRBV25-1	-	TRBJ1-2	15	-	CASSGPAGTNYGYTF	TGTGCCAGCAGTGGACCGGCAGGGACTAACTATGGCTACACCTTC
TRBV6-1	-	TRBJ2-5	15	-	CASSEPRTLKETQYF	TGTGCCAGCAGTGAACCTAGGACTTTAAAAGAGACCCAGTACTTC
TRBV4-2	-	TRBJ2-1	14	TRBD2	CASRTSGGYNEQFF	TGTGCCAGCCGGACTAGCGGGGGCTACAATGAGCAGTTCTTC
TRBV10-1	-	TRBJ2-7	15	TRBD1	CASSDPDRESYEQYF	TGCGCCAGCAGTGACCCTGACAGGGAAAGCTACGAGCAGTACTTC
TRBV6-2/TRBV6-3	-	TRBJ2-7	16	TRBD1	CASSYLWAGGSDEQYF	TGTGCCAGCAGTTACCTCTGGGCAGGGGGTTCCGACGAGCAGTACTTC
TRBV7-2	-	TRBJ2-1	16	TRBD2	CASSPNRGLAGNEQFF	TGTGCCAGCAGCCCGAACCGGGGACTAGCGGGAAATGAGCAGTTCTTC
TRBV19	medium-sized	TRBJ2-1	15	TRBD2	CASRTSATQYNEQFF	TGTGCCAGTCGAACTAGCGCCACCCAGTACAATGAGCAGTTCTTC
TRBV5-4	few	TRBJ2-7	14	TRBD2	CASSTGLASYEQYF	TGTGCCAGCAGCACGGGACTAGCGTCGTACGAGCAGTACTTC
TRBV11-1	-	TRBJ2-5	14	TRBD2	CASSQTSGQETQYF	TGTGCCAGCAGCCAGACTAGCGGCCAAGAGACCCAGTACTTC
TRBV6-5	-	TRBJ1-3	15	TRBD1	CASSFGTASGNTIYF	TGTGCCAGCAGTTTTGGGACAGCCTCTGGAAACACCATATATTTT
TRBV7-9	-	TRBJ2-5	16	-	CASSFSPGGRGETQYF	TGTGCCAGCAGCTTTTCCCCCGGGGGTCGGGGAGAGACCCAGTACTTC
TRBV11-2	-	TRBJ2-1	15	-	CASSLEGQTDNEQFF	TGTGCCAGCAGCTTAGAGGGACAAACCGACAATGAGCAGTTCTTC
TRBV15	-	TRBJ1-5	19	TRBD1	CATSRTNGPGTGGGQPQHF	TGTGCCACCAGCAGAACTAATGGGCCCGGGACAGGCGGGGGTCAGCCCCAGCATTTT
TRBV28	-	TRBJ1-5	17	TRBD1	CASSPADRGGSNQPQHF	TGTGCCAGCAGTCCAGCGGACAGGGGTGGAAGCAATCAGCCCCAGCATTTT
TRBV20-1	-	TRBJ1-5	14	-	CSASEGRGNQPQHF	TGCAGTGCTAGTGAGGGGCGCGGCAATCAGCCCCAGCATTTT
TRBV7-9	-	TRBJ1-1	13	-	CASSFGESTEAFF	TGTGCCAGCAGCTTCGGTGAGAGCACTGAAGCTTTCTTT
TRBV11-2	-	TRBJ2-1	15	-	CASSLVLASYNEQFF	TGTGCCAGCAGCTTAGTACTAGCTTCCTACAATGAGCAGTTCTTC
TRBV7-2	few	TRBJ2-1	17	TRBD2	CASSWKADSGSYNEQFF	TGTGCCAGCAGCTGGAAGGCCGATAGCGGGTCCTACAATGAGCAGTTCTTC
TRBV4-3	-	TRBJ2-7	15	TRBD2	CASSQGTSGTEEQYF	TGCGCCAGCAGCCAAGGGACTAGCGGGACAGAGGAGCAGTACTTC
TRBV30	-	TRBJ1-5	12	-	CAWNLNNQPQHF	TGTGCCTGGAACCTAAACAATCAGCCCCAGCATTTT